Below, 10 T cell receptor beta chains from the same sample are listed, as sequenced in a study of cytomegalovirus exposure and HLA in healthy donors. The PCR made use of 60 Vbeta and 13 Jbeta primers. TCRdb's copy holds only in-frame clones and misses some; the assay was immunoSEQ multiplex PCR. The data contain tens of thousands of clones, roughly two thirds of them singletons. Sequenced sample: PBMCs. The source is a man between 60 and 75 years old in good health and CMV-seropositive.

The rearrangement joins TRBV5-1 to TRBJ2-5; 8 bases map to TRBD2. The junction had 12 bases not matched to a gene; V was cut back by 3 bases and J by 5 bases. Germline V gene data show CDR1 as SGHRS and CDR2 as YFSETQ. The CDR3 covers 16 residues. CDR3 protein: CASSSGGGVYMETQYF. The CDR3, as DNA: TGCGCCAGCAGCTCGGGGGGGGGCGTTTATATGGAGACCCAGTACTTC.

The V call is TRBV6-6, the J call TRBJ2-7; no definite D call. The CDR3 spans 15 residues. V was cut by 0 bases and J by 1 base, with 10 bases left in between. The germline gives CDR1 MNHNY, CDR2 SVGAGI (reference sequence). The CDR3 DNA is TGTGCCAGCAGTTACTCCAATCCGACTTCCTACGAGCAGTACTTC. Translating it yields CASSYSNPTSYEQYF.

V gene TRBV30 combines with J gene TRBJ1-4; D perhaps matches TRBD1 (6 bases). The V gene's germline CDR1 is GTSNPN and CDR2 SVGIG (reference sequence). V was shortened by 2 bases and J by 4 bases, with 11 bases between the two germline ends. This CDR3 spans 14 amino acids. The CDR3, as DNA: TGTGCCTGGAGTAGGGGGTACGATAATGAAAAACTGTTTTTT. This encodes CAWSRGYDNEKLFF.

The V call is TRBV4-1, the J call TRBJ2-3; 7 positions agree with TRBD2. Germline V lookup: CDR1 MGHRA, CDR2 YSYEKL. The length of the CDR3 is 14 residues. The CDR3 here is CAILALFSTDTQYF. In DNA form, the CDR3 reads TGCGCGATACTAGCGCTCTTTAGCACAGATACGCAGTATTTT.

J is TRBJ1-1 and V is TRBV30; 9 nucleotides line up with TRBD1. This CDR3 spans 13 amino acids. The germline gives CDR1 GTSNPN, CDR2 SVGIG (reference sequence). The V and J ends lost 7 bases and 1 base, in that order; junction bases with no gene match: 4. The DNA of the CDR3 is TGTGCCTCTGGGGGACAGGGGAACACTGAAGCTTTCTTT. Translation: CASGGQGNTEAFF.

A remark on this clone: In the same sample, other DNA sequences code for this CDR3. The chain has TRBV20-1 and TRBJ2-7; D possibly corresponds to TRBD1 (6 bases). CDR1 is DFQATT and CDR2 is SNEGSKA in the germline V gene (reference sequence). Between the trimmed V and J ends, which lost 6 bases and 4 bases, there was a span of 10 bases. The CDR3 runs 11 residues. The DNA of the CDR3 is TGCAGTGCCAGGACAGCGTACGAGCAGTACTTC. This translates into CSARTAYEQYF.

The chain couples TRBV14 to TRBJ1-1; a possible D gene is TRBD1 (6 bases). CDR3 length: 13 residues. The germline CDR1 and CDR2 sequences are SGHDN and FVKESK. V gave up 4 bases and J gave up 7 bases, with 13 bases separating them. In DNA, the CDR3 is TGTGCCAGCAGCCCGCGGGGGGCCATTGAAGCTTTCTTT. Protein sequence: CASSPRGAIEAFF.

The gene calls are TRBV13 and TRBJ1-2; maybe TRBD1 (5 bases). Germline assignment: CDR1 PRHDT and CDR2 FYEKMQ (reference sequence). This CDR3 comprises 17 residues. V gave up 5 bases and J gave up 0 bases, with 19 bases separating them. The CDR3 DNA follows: TGTGCCAGCAGCAACCCGGAGGGACGGTCAGCTAACTATGGCTACACCTTC. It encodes CASSNPEGRSANYGYTF.

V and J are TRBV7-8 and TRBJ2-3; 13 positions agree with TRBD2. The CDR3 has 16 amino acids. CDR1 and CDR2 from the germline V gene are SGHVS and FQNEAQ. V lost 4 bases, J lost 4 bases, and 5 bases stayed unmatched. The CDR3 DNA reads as TGTGCCAGCAGCTCACTAGCGGGGGGGAGTGCAGATACGCAGTATTTT. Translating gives CASSSLAGGSADTQYF.

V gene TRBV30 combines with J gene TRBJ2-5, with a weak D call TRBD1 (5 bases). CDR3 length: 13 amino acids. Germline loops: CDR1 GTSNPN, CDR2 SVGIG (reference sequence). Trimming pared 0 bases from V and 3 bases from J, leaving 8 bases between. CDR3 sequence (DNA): TGTGCCTGGAGTGTAAGGACAAAAGAGACCCAGTACTTC. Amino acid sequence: CAWSVRTKETQYF.